A single sample gave rise to the 30 T cell receptor beta chains below, sequenced in a study of T cell responses to AZD1222 COVID-19 vaccine. Repertoires were generated with immunoSEQ multiplex PCR, while TCRdb's copy carries only in-frame clones and drops some. The sample yields 200,000 or so clones, 93% seen once. Sequencing used peripheral blood, obtained 28 days after the second AZD1222 dose. The receptor set was obtained from an adult who received the AZD1222 COVID-19 vaccine.

The V call is TRBV3-1 (or the pseudogene TRBV3-2), the J call TRBJ2-1; 7 nucleotides align to TRBD2. Germline V gene lookup returns CDR1 LGHDT and CDR2 YNNKEL (reference sequence). This CDR3 has 17 amino acids. Losses at the gene ends were 1 base for V and 4 bases for J; bases not matched to a gene: 10. CDR3 DNA sequence: TGTGCCAGCAGCCAAGGGGGCGGGGGTTCAATATACAATGAGCAGTTCTTC. It yields the protein CASSQGGGGSIYNEQFF.

The genes are TRBV28 and TRBJ2-7; 7 nucleotides match TRBD2. CDR3 length: 15 amino acids. CDR1 is MDHEN and CDR2 is SYDVKM in the germline V gene. The V gene end was trimmed by 5 bases and the J gene end by 1 base; junction bases not matched to a gene: 8. CDR3 residues: CASSPHGGGSYEQYF. CDR3 in DNA: TGTGCCAGCAGTCCCCATGGGGGGGGGTCCTACGAGCAGTACTTC.

The chain uses TRBV5-6 and TRBJ1-6; no firm D call. Germline CDR1 is SGHDT and CDR2 is YYEEEE. Trimming pared 2 bases from V and 13 bases from J, leaving 13 bases between. The CDR3 runs 13 residues. The CDR3 region is CASSLPPGNPLHF. The CDR3 coding sequence is TGTGCCAGCAGCTTACCCCCGGGGAATCCCCTCCACTTT.

CDR3 nucleotides: TGTGCCAGCAGGGTTTCATATGGCTACACCTTC. Translation: CASRVSYGYTF. This chain connects TRBV18 to TRBJ1-2; no definite D call. The CDR3 has 11 residues. V lost 8 bases to trimming and J lost 5 bases, with 9 bases between them. Germline V gene lookup returns CDR1 KGHSH and CDR2 LQKENI. The entire variable domain, with the rest obtained from reference TRBV18 and TRBJ1-2, is as follows: NAGVMQNPRHLVRRRGQEARLRCSPMKGHSHVYWYRQLPEEGLKFMVYLQKENIIDESGMPKERFSAEFPKEGPSILRIQQVVRGDSAAYFCASRVSYGYTFGSGTRLTVV.

Concerning this clone itself: Additional DNA sequences in this sample encode the identical CDR3. CDR3 DNA: TGTGCCAGCAGCGTAGCTCCCGGCAATGAGCAGTTCTTC. It codes for CASSVAPGNEQFF. V and J are TRBV9 and TRBJ2-1, with D hard to call. V lost 0 bases, J lost 6 bases, and 7 bases lay in between. The CDR3 consists of 13 residues. From germline, CDR1 is SGDLS and CDR2 YYNGEE.

The chain has TRBV6-5 and TRBJ2-7; D is ambiguous. Looked up from germline, CDR1 is MNHEY and CDR2 is SVGAGI. V lost 4 bases, J lost 6 bases, and 10 bases lay in between. The CDR3 is 12 amino acids. The CDR3 coding sequence is TGTGCCAGCAGTTCCTGGCAAGTCGAGCAGTACTTC. It is translated as CASSSWQVEQYF.

This clone was seen once. J is TRBJ1-1 and V is TRBV4-2, with D perhaps TRBD1 (5 bases). Germline V gives CDR1 LGHNA, CDR2 YNFKEQ. The CDR3 contains 16 residues. V lost 2 bases and J 2 bases, leaving 15 bases between the germline ends. CDR3 DNA: TGTGCCAGCAGCCAACCCCTTGGAGGGGCTAACACTGAAGCTTTCTTT. Residues: CASSQPLGGANTEAFF.

This clone showed up just once. The V call is TRBV7-2, the J call TRBJ1-2; D gene unclear. V lost 0 bases and J 5 bases, leaving 10 bases between the germline ends. Germline loops: CDR1 SGHTA, CDR2 FQGNSA. The CDR3 has 14 residues. The CDR3 coding sequence is TGTGCCAGCAGCTTAGCCCAGGCCTATTATGGCTACACCTTC. As protein: CASSLAQAYYGYTF.

The rearrangement uses TRBV7-2 and TRBJ2-3; TRBD2 matches 12 bases. This CDR3 comprises 17 residues. Trimming took 6 bases from V and 2 from J; bases not matched to a gene: 9. Germline V CDR1 and CDR2: SGHTA, FQGNSA. CDR3 in amino acids: CASRPRLAGATTDTQYF. For the CDR3, the DNA is TGTGCCAGCAGACCCCGACTAGCGGGGGCCACCACAGATACGCAGTATTTT.

This chain links TRBV3-1 (or the pseudogene TRBV3-2) with TRBJ2-2; 9 positions match TRBD2. Trimming at V came to 4 bases and at J to 4 bases, leaving 7 bases not matched to a gene. The CDR3 spans 16 residues. Germline CDR1 is LGHDT and CDR2 is YNNKEL (reference sequence). CDR3 nucleotides: TGTGCCAGCAGCCGGGGGCTAGCGGGGCCCACCGGGGAGCTGTTTTTT. This gives the protein CASSRGLAGPTGELFF.

The chain has TRBV2 and TRBJ1-5; TRBD1 agrees at 7 bases. The V gene's germline CDR1 is SNHLY and CDR2 FYNNEI. The CDR3 loop spans 14 amino acids. Trimming at V came to 6 bases and at J to 2 bases, leaving 4 bases not matched to a gene. The CDR3 nucleotides are TGTGCCAGCAGAGGTGACAGGGGCAATCAGCCCCAGCATTTT. This codes for CASRGDRGNQPQHF. The full variable domain, rest sourced from reference TRBV2 and TRBJ1-5, is EPEVTQTPSHQVTQMGQEVILRCVPISNHLYFYWYRQILGQKVEFLVSFYNNEISEKSEIFDDQFSVERPDGSNFTLKIRSTKLEDSAMYFCASRGDRGNQPQHFGDGTRLSIL.

This chain joins TRBV5-1 and TRBJ1-2, with D unclear. V was clipped by 2 bases and J by 4 bases, with 15 bases between them. Looked up from germline, CDR1 is SGHRS and CDR2 is YFSETQ. The CDR3 length is 15 residues. The chain's CDR3 is CASSFRWQAAYGYTF. The CDR3 DNA is TGCGCCAGCAGCTTTCGGTGGCAGGCCGCCTATGGCTACACCTTC.

This chain joins TRBV2 and TRBJ1-5; D is perhaps TRBD1 (5 bases). The length of the CDR3 is 15 residues. Germline V gives CDR1 SNHLY, CDR2 FYNNEI. V was shortened by 8 bases and J by 5 bases, with 19 bases between the two germline ends. CDR3 coding DNA: TGTGCCAGCGGATGGAGGGTATTAGGGGATCAGCCCCAGCATTTT. The encoded protein is CASGWRVLGDQPQHF. The full variable domain, rest sourced from reference TRBV2 and TRBJ1-5, is EPEVTQTPSHQVTQMGQEVILRCVPISNHLYFYWYRQILGQKVEFLVSFYNNEISEKSEIFDDQFSVERPDGSNFTLKIRSTKLEDSAMYFCASGWRVLGDQPQHFGDGTRLSIL.

The J gene is TRBJ1-4, the V gene TRBV7-9; a weak D match, TRBD1 (5 bases). The CDR3 is 14 amino acids. Per germline, CDR1 SEHNR and CDR2 FQNEAQ (reference sequence). V dropped 5 bases and J dropped 11 bases, with 18 bases sitting between them. CDR3 bases: TGTGCCAGCAGCAGAGGGCAGGGTTTAGGGAAACTGTTTTTT. As protein: CASSRGQGLGKLFF.

This chain links TRBV6-5 with TRBJ2-7, with D hard to call. Germline CDR1 MNHEY, CDR2 SVGAGI. The CDR3 has 13 amino acids. Trimming pared 4 bases from V and 2 bases from J, leaving 9 bases between. CDR3: CASSWKDAYEQYF. DNA of the CDR3: TGTGCCAGCAGTTGGAAGGACGCCTACGAGCAGTACTTC.

The chain is built from TRBV10-3 and TRBJ1-6; unclear D gene. This CDR3 is 18 amino acids long. Germline V gene sequence: CDR1 ENHRY, CDR2 SYGVKD. V shed 2 bases and J shed 0 bases, with 14 bases lying between them. The CDR3 DNA is TGTGCCATCAGTGAGGCTGAGAGAGAGAGCTCCTATAATTCACCCCTCCACTTT. This translates into CAISEAERESSYNSPLHF.

The chain employs TRBV18 and TRBJ1-1; D not certain. The V gene's germline CDR1 is KGHSH and CDR2 LQKENI. The ends were cut back, 2 bases at V and 6 bases at J, with 4 bases in the middle. This CDR3 has 11 residues. The CDR3 DNA reads TGTGCCAGCTCACCAAGCGCTGAAGCTTTCTTT. It codes for CASSPSAEAFF.

V usage is TRBV19 and J usage is TRBJ1-3; 9 nucleotides match TRBD1. This CDR3 has 15 amino acids. Germline trimming cut 4 bases from V and 2 bases from J; bases unmatched to any gene: 3. From germline, CDR1 is LNHDA and CDR2 SQIVND (reference sequence). CDR3 bases: TGTGCCAGTAGTAGGGACAGGGTCCCTGGAAACACCATATATTTT. Its translation is CASSRDRVPGNTIYF.

This rearrangement joins TRBV13 to TRBJ2-5; 7 positions agree with TRBD2. The CDR3 consists of 14 residues. Germline V gives CDR1 PRHDT, CDR2 FYEKMQ (reference sequence). Trimming removed 5 bases from V and 5 bases from J; junction bases left unmatched: 8. The CDR3 protein is CASSPRGGSETQYF. The CDR3 DNA is TGTGCCAGCAGCCCACGGGGAGGGAGTGAGACCCAGTACTTC.

The rearrangement joins TRBV30 to TRBJ2-5; D could derive from TRBD1 or TRBD2 (6 bases each). V was pared by 2 bases and J by 3 bases, with 13 bases between. CDR1 is GTSNPN, CDR2 SVGIG, per germline (reference sequence). The CDR3 sequence is 14 residues long. The CDR3 sequence is CAWSSQGGKETQYF. The DNA of the CDR3 is TGTGCCTGGAGTTCACAGGGAGGAAAAGAGACCCAGTACTTC.

V is TRBV19 and J is TRBJ1-1, with 8 bases identical to TRBD1. The germline CDR1 and CDR2 sequences are LNHDA and SQIVND (reference sequence). This CDR3 comprises 14 residues. J lost 3 bases, V lost 5 bases, and 5 bases had no gene match. The CDR3 reads CASSWTGTYTEAFF. In DNA form, the CDR3 reads TGTGCCAGTAGTTGGACAGGGACGTACACTGAAGCTTTCTTT.

The V call is TRBV13, the J call TRBJ1-5, with 7 bases aligning to TRBD1. The CDR3 has 15 amino acids. Germline V gene sequence: CDR1 PRHDT, CDR2 FYEKMQ (reference sequence). V trimming: 5 bases; J trimming: 6 bases; junction bases outside the gene matches: 10. Written as DNA, the CDR3 is TGTGCCAGCAGCAACCGACAGGGAGGTGGTCAGCCCCAGCATTTT. This translates into CASSNRQGGGQPQHF.

The rearrangement uses TRBV20-1 and TRBJ1-1; the match to TRBD1 covers 10 bases. This CDR3 region has 11 residues. In germline, CDR1 is DFQATT, CDR2 SNEGSKA (reference sequence). V shed 3 bases, J shed 11 bases, and the junction held 3 bases outside the gene matches. This CDR3 is CSASPGQGAFF. The CDR3 nucleotides are TGCAGTGCTAGTCCGGGACAGGGGGCTTTCTTT.

This clone was counted a single time. V is TRBV3-1 (or the pseudogene TRBV3-2) and J is TRBJ1-6; TRBD1 might be the D (5 bases). The germline V and J ends were trimmed by 0 bases and 17 bases, with 17 bases remaining between them. Germline V gene sequence: CDR1 LGHDT, CDR2 YNNKEL (reference sequence). The CDR3 is 14 residues long. In nucleotides, the CDR3 is TGTGCCAGCAGCCAAGAGGGGATGGGGGGGTCCTTCCACTTT. Its translation: CASSQEGMGGSFHF.

The genes are TRBV6-2 or TRBV6-3 and TRBJ1-1, with D uncertain. Germline CDR1 MNHEY, CDR2 SVGEGT. CDR3 length: 12 amino acids. The V end lost 0 bases, the J end lost 11 bases, and 10 bases lay between the germline ends. The CDR3 DNA follows: TGTGCCAGCAGTTACTCGATTTCAAAGGCTTTCTTT. Its translation is CASSYSISKAFF.

CDR3 coding DNA: TGTGCCAGCAGTCAAATGACAGGCAACACTGAAGCTTTCTTT. This sequence encodes CASSQMTGNTEAFF. J is TRBJ1-1 and V is TRBV6-5, with D possibly TRBD1 on 6 matching bases. The CDR3 loop spans 14 amino acids. V was cut by 5 bases and J by 2 bases, with 12 bases left in between. Germline V gene data show CDR1 as MNHEY and CDR2 as SVGAGI.

V is TRBV7-9 and J is TRBJ1-1, with no clear D. V was trimmed by 5 bases and J by 5 bases, leaving 15 bases between them. The CDR3 consists of 14 residues. Looked up from germline, CDR1 is SEHNR and CDR2 is FQNEAQ (reference sequence). The CDR3 is CASSAVGGGTEAFF. The CDR3 bases are TGTGCCAGCAGCGCCGTAGGAGGAGGGACTGAAGCTTTCTTT. Full variable domain (remainder filled in from reference TRBV7-9 and TRBJ1-1): DTGVSQNPRHKITKRGQNVTFRCDPISEHNRLYWYRQTLGQGPEFLTYFQNEAQLEKSRLLSDRFSAERPKGSFSTLEIQRTEQGDSAMYLCASSAVGGGTEAFFGQGTRLTVV.

The CDR3 sequence: CASSAGWVYGYTF. Written as DNA, the CDR3 is TGTGCCAGTAGTGCTGGTTGGGTCTATGGCTACACCTTC. This chain links TRBV19 with TRBJ1-2; D is unresolved. Germline CDR1 reads LNHDA; CDR2 reads SQIVND (reference sequence). The CDR3 spans 13 residues. Trimming took 5 bases from V and 4 from J, leaving 11 bases between them. Based on the CDR3 plus reference TRBV19 and TRBJ1-2, the full variable domain is DGGITQSPKYLFRKEGQNVTLSCEQNLNHDAMYWYRQDPGQGLRLIYYSQIVNDFQKGDIAEGYSVSREKKESFPLTVTSAQKNPTAFYLCASSAGWVYGYTFGSGTRLTVV.

The CDR3 protein is CASSPSGDRIRQHF. Written as DNA, the CDR3 is TGCGCCAGCAGTCCCTCCGGCGACAGAATCCGGCAGCATTTT. The gene calls are TRBV23-1 and TRBJ1-5; a possible D gene is TRBD1 (5 bases). TRBV23-1 is recorded as an ORF, its role being uncertain. Trimming cost V 4 bases and J 13 bases, with 20 bases left between them. The length of the CDR3 is 14 residues.

V and J are TRBV4-1 and TRBJ1-3; D not resolved. Germline values: CDR1 MGHRA, CDR2 YSYEKL. Trimming took off 4 bases at V and 0 bases at J, with 16 bases between the two ends. This CDR3 contains 17 residues. The DNA for the CDR3 is TGCGCCAGCAGCCTTAGAGGTGGGTGGGCCTCTGGAAACACCATATATTTT. It is translated as CASSLRGGWASGNTIYF.